This TCR beta chain was identified during a study of beta chain features in type 1 diabetes. This CDR3 is built from 13 residues. V lost 6 bases to trimming and J lost 4 bases, with 12 bases between them. Germline-derived CDR1 and CDR2 are MNHEY and SMNVEV (reference sequence). Details on this clone: Antigen specificity is unknown.

The investigators reverse transcribed all of the isolated RNA, so they sequenced expressed TCRB transcripts. Method: immunoSEQ multiplex PCR; TCRdb's copy keeps in-frame clones and lacks some. Of a few hundred thousand clones in the sample, roughly 12% are singletons; the top ten hold 0.0095% to 0.012%. Study-wide points: Shortening of TCRB CDR3s, moderate but significant, appeared in all four CD4+ subsets of Type 1 diabetes patients.

This chain uses TRBV27 with TRBJ1-2; D not certain. Sequenced material: naive CD4+ T cells from blood. The sequence derives from a woman under 30 with type 1 diabetes. The CDR3 nucleotides are TGTGCCAGCAGATTGGGCAGTAGCTATGGCTACACCTTC. Protein: CASRLGSSYGYTF.